The entry below describes one T cell receptor beta chain. This entry belongs to a study of blood T cell repertoires in COVID-19. On the study more broadly: COVID-19 samples from acute and convalescent phases originated in the United States, Italy and Spain.

V trimming: 5 bases; J trimming: 3 bases; junction bases outside the gene matches: 18. Germline V gene data show CDR1 as SGHTA and CDR2 as FQGNSA. The CDR3 is 18 amino acids. In the study's own analysis: Nucleated cell number was recorded as an estimate derived from reference gene primer amplification. Method: immunoSEQ multiplex PCR; TCRdb's copy keeps in-frame clones and lacks some. V, J and clone size are taken as reported in that table, and D and trimming were inferred from the DNA itself. The sample records some 97,000 clones, around 90% being singletons. The chain combines TRBV7-2 with TRBJ2-7; 8 bases fit TRBD1. The TCR originated in a human donor in a cohort sampled during active COVID-19. Sequencing used peripheral blood. The CDR3 DNA sequence: TGTGCCAGCAGCCCCAGAGGCCAGGGGGCTGGTGGAATCTACGAGCAGTACTTC. This sequence encodes CASSPRGQGAGGIYEQYF.